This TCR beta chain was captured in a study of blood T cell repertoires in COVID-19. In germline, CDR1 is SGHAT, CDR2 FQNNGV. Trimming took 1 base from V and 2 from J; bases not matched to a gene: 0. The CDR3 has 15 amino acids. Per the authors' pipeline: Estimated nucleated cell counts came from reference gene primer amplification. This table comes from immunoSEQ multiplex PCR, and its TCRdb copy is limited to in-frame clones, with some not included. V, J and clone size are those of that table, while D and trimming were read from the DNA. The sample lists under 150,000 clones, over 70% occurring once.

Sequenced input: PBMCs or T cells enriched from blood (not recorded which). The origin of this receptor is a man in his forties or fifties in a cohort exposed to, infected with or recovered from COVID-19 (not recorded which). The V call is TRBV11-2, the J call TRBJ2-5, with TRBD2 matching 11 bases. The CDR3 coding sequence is TGTGCCAGCAGCTTAGTAGCGGGGGGGCAAGAGACCCAGTACTTC. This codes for CASSLVAGGQETQYF. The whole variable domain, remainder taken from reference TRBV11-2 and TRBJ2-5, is EAGVAQSPRYKIIEKRQSVAFWCNPISGHATLYWYQQILGQGPKLLIQFQNNGVVDDSQLPKDRFSAERLKGVDSTLKIQPAKLEDSAVYLCASSLVAGGQETQYFGPGTRLLVL.